This T cell receptor beta chain was retrieved from a study of beta chain features in type 1 diabetes. Overall study findings and caveats: Type 1 diabetes patients had moderately but significantly shorter TCRB CDR3s in all four CD4+ subsets. Shorter templates might be favored by PCR, equally in patients and controls.

This CDR3 spans 19 amino acids. Germline CDR1 SGHTA, CDR2 FQGNSA. Worth noting for this clone: Its antigen is as yet unknown. One junction end disagrees with the germline gene, perhaps due to a read error. This sample also contains other DNA sequences that code for the same CDR3.

Sequencing targeted expressed TCRB transcripts, as all isolated RNA had been reverse transcribed. Clones were read by immunoSEQ multiplex PCR, and TCRdb kept only the in-frame ones, dropping some. The table has approximately 15,000 clones, around 63% seen once. All sorted populations exceeded 98% purity. Material: Tregs from blood. The genes are TRBV7-2 and TRBJ2-2; TRBD2 aligns across 14 bases. This receptor was obtained from a man under 40 with type 1 diabetes. The DNA of the CDR3 is TGCGCCAGCAGCTTAGCAGGACTAGCGGGGGGTGGAAAAACCGGGGAGCTGTTTTTT. Protein sequence: CASSLAGLAGGGKTGELFF.